This T cell receptor (beta chain) was obtained from a study of shared T cell receptors in the human thymus. Trimming took off 1 base at V and 4 bases at J, with 8 bases between the two ends. CDR3 length: 13 residues. CDR1 and CDR2 (germline): GTSNPN, SVGIG (reference sequence). This clone appeared once. Libraries were prepared by immunoSEQ multiplex PCR; TCRdb keeps only in-frame clonotypes and omits some of them. The sample carries about 380,000 clones, over 90% recorded once. The receptor comes from a human donor. The rearrangement links TRBV30 to TRBJ1-5; no firm D call. Source material: thymocytes. CDR3 loop: CAWSGQSNQPQHF. The CDR3 DNA reads as TGTGCCTGGAGTGGGCAGTCGAATCAGCCCCAGCATTTT.